This T cell receptor (beta chain) was recovered during a study of cytomegalovirus exposure and HLA in healthy donors. This CDR3 has 14 amino acids. Germline V lookup: CDR1 SGHRS, CDR2 YFSETQ. The V and J ends lost 7 bases and 7 bases respectively, with 18 bases between them. Sequenced by immunoSEQ multiplex PCR; TCRdb stores in-frame clones only, minus some. This repertoire shows roughly 180,000 clones, roughly nine tenths found once; its top ten account for 6% to 8.5%. The chain joins TRBV5-1 to TRBJ2-1; tentatively, D is TRBD2 (6 bases). Source material: PBMCs. The sequence was obtained from a man aged 25 to 40 in good health and CMV-seropositive. CDR3 nucleotides: TGCGCCAGCCAGGAGGGTCTTAGCAGGAATGAGCAGTTCTTC. Encoded protein: CASQEGLSRNEQFF.